The T cell receptor beta chain described here comes from a study of blood T cell repertoires in COVID-19. Turning to the study itself: The United States, Italy and Spain provided the acute and convalescent COVID-19 samples. In each case, the material was cDNA or gDNA derived from T cells, B-cell-depleted T cells, or PBMCs.

Study processing details: Amplification of reference gene primers was used by the study to estimate nucleated cell counts. Here immunoSEQ multiplex PCR was the method, and the copy in TCRdb shows in-frame clones only, minus some. D and trimming were read from the DNA, whereas the V and J calls and clone size are those reported in that table. This table has about 66,000 clones, roughly 90% appearing once. The receptor was isolated from a man aged 55 to 70 with acute or convalescent COVID-19. Specimen: peripheral blood.

CDR3 DNA sequence: TGCGCCAGCAGCTTGGACGGGGTCGGCAATCAGCCCCAGCATTTT. Translated: CASSLDGVGNQPQHF. The chain recombines TRBV5-1 with TRBJ1-5; D unclear. Trimming removed 0 bases at V and 2 bases at J, with 9 bases between. CDR3 length: 15 residues. Per germline, CDR1 SGHRS and CDR2 YFSETQ.